This T cell receptor beta chain emerged from a study of neurological immune-mediated disorders. Study-level points and caveats: HTLV-1-associated myelopathy displayed the greatest TCR clonal expansion, and multiple sclerosis exhibited the smallest, lower than that of healthy controls. Across subjects, expanded clones had no CDR3 amino acid sequences in common, pointing to private repertoires in all groups.

At least ten counts were recorded for this clonotype. The antigen is undetermined. The CDR3 is 17 residues long. V lost 3 bases and J 1 base, leaving 15 bases between the germline ends. Per germline, CDR1 KGHSH and CDR2 LQKENI. In TCRdb, the 5' RACE reads were re-called with MiXCR into one record per CDR3 protein. Found here are approximately 46,000 distinct CDR3 sequences, about 9.4% of them singletons; the top ten hold about 5.4%. Sequencing was done on a sample of PBMCs. The TCR sequence derives from a man between 70 and 80 years old with HTLV-1-associated myelopathy (HAM/TSP). The chain recombines TRBV18 with TRBJ2-2; perhaps TRBD2 as D (5 bases). The CDR3 coding sequence is TGTGCCAGCTCACCCGTCGCGGCGGGCGTGAACACCGGGGAGCTGTTTTTT. Translated, it gives CASSPVAAGVNTGELFF.